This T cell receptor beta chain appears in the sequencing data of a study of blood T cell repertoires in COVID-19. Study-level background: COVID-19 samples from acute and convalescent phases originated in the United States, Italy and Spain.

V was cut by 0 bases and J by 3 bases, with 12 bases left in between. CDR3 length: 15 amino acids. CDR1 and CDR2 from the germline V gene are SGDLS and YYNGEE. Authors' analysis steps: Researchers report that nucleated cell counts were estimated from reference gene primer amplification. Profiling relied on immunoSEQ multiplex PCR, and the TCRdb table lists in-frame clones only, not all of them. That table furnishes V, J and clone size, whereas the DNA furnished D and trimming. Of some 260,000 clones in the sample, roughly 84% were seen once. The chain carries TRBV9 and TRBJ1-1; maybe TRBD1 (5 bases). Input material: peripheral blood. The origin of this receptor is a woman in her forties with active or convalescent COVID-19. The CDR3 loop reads CASSVGAQGDTEAFF. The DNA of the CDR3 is TGTGCCAGCAGCGTAGGAGCCCAGGGTGACACTGAAGCTTTCTTT.